This paragraph covers one T cell receptor (beta chain) sequence. Its ends do not fully match the called genes, so a read error is possible. The CDR3 contains 15 residues. CDR1 is LGHDT, CDR2 YNNKEL, per germline (reference sequence). The sample belongs to a study of blood T cell repertoires in COVID-19. Looking at the study overall: Sites across the United States, Italy and Spain contributed samples from acute and convalescent COVID-19. Nucleic acid was either cDNA or gDNA, and it came from T cells, B-cell-depleted T cells, or PBMCs.

Original processing methods: The authors estimated nucleated cell counts from reference gene primer amplification. Profiling relied on immunoSEQ multiplex PCR, and the TCRdb table lists in-frame clones only, not all of them. V, J and clone size are taken as reported in that table, and D and trimming were inferred from the DNA itself. This table holds 88,000 or so clones, roughly 77% found once. The chain carries TRBV3-1 (or the pseudogene TRBV3-2) and TRBJ2-2, with 8 positions matching TRBD1. Sequencing input: peripheral blood. This clonotype was obtained from a human donor in a cohort sampled during active COVID-19. In nucleotides, the CDR3 is TGTGCCAGCTGCCACAGGGGGACCAACACCGGGGAGCTGTTTTTT. Residues: CASCHRGTNTGELFF.